This entry describes one TCR beta chain. Method: immunoSEQ multiplex PCR; TCRdb's copy keeps in-frame clones and lacks some. The sample has over 130,000 clones, about 88% seen once; the top ten hold about 3.1%. With V trimmed by 7 bases and J by 4 bases, 7 bases remained unmatched. Germline-derived CDR1 and CDR2 are GTSNPN and SVGIG (reference sequence). The CDR3 loop spans 13 amino acids. The sample belongs to a study of T cell responses to AZD1222 COVID-19 vaccine. The V gene is TRBV30, the J gene TRBJ2-7; 10 positions match TRBD2. The sequence was collected from an adult who received the AZD1222 COVID-19 vaccine. Here the sequenced sample was peripheral blood, taken 28 days after the second AZD1222 dose. CDR3 coding DNA: TGTGCCTCTGTAGCGGGAGGAAGATACGAGCAGTACTTC. As protein: CASVAGGRYEQYF.